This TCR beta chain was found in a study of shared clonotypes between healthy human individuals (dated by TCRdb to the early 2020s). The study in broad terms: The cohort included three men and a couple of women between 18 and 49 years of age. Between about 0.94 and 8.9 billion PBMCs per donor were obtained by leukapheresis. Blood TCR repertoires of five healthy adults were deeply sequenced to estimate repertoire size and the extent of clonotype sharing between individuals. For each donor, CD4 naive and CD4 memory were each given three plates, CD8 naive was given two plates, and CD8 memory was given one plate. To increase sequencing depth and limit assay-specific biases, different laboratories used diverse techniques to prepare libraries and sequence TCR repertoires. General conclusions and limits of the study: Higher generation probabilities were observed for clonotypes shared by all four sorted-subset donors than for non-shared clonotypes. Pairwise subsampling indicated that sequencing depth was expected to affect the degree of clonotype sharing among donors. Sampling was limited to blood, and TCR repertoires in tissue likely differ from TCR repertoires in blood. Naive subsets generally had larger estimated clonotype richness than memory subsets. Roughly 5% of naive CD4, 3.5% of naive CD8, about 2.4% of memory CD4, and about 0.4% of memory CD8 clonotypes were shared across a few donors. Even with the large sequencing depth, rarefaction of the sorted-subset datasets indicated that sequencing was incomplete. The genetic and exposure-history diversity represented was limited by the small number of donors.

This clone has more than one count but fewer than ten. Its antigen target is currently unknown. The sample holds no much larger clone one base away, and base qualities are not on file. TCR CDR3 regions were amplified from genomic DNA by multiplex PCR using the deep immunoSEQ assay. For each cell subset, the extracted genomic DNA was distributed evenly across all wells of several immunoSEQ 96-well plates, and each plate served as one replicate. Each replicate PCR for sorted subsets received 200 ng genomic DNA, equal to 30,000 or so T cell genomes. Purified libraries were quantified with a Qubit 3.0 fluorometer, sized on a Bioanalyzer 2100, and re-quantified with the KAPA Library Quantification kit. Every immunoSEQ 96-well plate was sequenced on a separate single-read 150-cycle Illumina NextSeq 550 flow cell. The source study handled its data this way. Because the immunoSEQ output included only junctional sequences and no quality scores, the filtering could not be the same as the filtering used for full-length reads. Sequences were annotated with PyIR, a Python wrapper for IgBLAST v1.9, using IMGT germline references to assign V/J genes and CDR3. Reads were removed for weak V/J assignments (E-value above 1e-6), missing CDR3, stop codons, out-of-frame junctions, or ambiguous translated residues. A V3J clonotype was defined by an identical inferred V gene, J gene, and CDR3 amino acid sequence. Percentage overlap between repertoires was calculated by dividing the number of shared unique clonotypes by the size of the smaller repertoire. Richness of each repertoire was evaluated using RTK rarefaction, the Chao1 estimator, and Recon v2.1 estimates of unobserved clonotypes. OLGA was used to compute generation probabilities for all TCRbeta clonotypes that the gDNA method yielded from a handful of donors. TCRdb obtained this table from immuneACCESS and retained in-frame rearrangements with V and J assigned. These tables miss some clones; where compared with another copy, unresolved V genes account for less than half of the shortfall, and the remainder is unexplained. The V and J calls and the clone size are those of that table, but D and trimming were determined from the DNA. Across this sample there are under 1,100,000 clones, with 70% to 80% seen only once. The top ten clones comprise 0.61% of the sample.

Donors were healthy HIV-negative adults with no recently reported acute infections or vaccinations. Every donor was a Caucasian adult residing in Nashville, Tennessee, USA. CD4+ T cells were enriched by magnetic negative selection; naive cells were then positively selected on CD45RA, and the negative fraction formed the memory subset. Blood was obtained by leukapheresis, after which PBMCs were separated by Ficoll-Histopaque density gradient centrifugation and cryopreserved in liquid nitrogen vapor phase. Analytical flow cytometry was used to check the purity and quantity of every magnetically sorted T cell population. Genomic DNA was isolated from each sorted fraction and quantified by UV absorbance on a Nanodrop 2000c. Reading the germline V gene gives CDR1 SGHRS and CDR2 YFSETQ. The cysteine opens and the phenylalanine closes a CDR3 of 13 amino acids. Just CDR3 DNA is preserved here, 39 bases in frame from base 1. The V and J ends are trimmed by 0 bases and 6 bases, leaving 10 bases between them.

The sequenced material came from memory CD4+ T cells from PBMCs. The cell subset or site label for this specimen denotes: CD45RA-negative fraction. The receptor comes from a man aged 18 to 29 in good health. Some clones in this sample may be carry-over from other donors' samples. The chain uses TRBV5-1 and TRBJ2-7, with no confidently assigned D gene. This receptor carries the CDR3 CASSLGFKGEQYF. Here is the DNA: TGCGCCAGCAGCTTGGGGTTTAAGGGCGAGCAGTACTTC.